This T cell receptor beta chain was captured in a study of graft-versus-host responses after intestinal transplantation. Across the study: Induction with anti-thymocyte globulin, then tacrolimus and steroids for around three years, was given to all recipients. Findings and limits, study-wide: Some GvH clones appeared in ileal mucosa or blood before recipient bone marrow.

Regarding this clone: Its antigen is unidentified.

TCRdb's table, derived via immunoSEQ multiplex PCR, lists solely in-frame clones and lacks some. The sample lists fewer than 130,000 clones; 80% to 95% were seen once. There are 17 residues in the CDR3. CDR1 and CDR2 (germline): SGHVS, FQNEAQ. V gave up 4 bases and J gave up 0 bases; unmatched junction bases: 10. The TCR sequence derives from a human donor who received an intestinal transplant. The rearrangement links TRBV7-8 to TRBJ1-1; 8 nucleotides agree with TRBD1. The sequencing here drew on unstimulated CD8+ T cells sorted from spleen or lymph node cells, taken before intestinal transplant. CDR3 bases: TGTGCCAGCAGCTCGACCGACAGGGGCGCTTTGAACACTGAAGCTTTCTTT. It yields the protein CASSSTDRGALNTEAFF. Full variable domain (missing parts from reference TRBV7-8 and TRBJ1-1): GAGVSQSPRYKVAKRGQDVALRCDPISGHVSLFWYQQALGQGPEFLTYFQNEAQLDKSGLPSDRFFAERPEGSVSTLKIQRTQQEDSAVYLCASSSTDRGALNTEAFFGQGTRLTVV.